These 5 T cell receptor beta chains were all obtained from the same sample, sequenced in a study of vaccination and CD4 T cells after COVID-19. TCRdb ran MiXCR on the PCR reads and lists one entry per CDR3 protein. The table lists 28,000 or so distinct CDR3 sequences, about half of them singletons. Time point meaning: late sampling 161 to 241 days after vaccination in a few convalescent patients. This specimen was CD4+ T cells from blood, taken about 7 months after SARS-CoV-2 vaccination. Receptors were obtained from a human donor who had recovered from COVID-19.

This clonotype was counted between two and nine times. The V and J genes are TRBV6-1 and TRBJ2-5; a weak D match, TRBD2 (5 bases). The CDR3 covers 13 residues. Deletions cut 5 bases from V and 3 bases from J, with 10 bases between. CDR1 and CDR2 from the germline V gene are MNHNS and SASEGT. Written as DNA, the CDR3 is TGTGCCAGCAGTAGGGTGACTAAAGAGACCCAGTACTTC. It encodes CASSRVTKETQYF.

CDR3 amino acids: CSADTPGQIDGYTF. The CDR3, as DNA: TGCAGTGCTGATACCCCCGGACAGATAGATGGCTACACCTTC. The chain uses TRBV20-1 and TRBJ1-2, with D perhaps TRBD1 (6 bases). Germline CDR1 reads DFQATT; CDR2 reads SNEGSKA (reference sequence). Trimming cost V 5 bases and J 6 bases, with 19 bases left between them. The CDR3 has 14 residues.

This clonotype occurred a few times. The chain employs TRBV7-6 and TRBJ2-1; 8 bases are shared with TRBD2. Germline CDR1 reads SGHVS; CDR2 reads FNYEAQ. V was clipped by 7 bases and J by 8 bases; unmatched bases: 16. This CDR3 has 16 residues. As DNA, the CDR3 is TGTGCCAGCACCCGCAGCGGGGGTATCCTCGGCGATGAGCAGTTCTTC. Encoded protein: CASTRSGGILGDEQFF. The variable domain in full, completed from reference TRBV7-6 and TRBJ2-1, reads GAGVSQSPRYKVTKRGQDVALRCDPISGHVSLYWYRQALGQGPEFLTYFNYEAQQDKSGLPNDRFSAERPEGSISTLTIQRTEQRDSAMYRCASTRSGGILGDEQFFGPGTRLTVL.

The chain recombines TRBV6-4 with TRBJ2-2, with D hard to call. V dropped 2 bases and J dropped 0 bases, with 1 base sitting between them. There are 13 residues in the CDR3. Germline V gene sequence: CDR1 MRHNA, CDR2 SNTAGT. This CDR3 is CASSDTNTGELFF. The CDR3 coding sequence is TGTGCCAGCAGTGACACGAACACCGGGGAGCTGTTTTTT.

The chain uses TRBV12-3 or TRBV12-4 and TRBJ2-7; TRBD1 is a possible D gene (5 bases). There are 14 residues in the CDR3. Between the trimmed V and J ends, which lost 3 bases and 5 bases, there was a span of 14 bases. The CDR3 DNA sequence: TGTGCCAGCAGTTTGGGGCAGTCGTGGGACGAGCAGTACTTC. It specifies CASSLGQSWDEQYF.